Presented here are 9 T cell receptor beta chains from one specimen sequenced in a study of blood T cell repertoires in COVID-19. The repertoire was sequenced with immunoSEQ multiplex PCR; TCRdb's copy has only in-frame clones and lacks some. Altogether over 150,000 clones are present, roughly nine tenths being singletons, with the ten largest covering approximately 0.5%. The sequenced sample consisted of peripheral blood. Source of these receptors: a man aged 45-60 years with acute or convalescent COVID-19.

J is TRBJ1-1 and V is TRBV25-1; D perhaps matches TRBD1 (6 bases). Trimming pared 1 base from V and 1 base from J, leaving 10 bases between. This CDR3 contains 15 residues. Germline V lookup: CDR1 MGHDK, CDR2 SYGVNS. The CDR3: CASSEFGGANTEAFF. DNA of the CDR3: TGTGCCAGCAGTGAATTTGGGGGGGCGAACACTGAAGCTTTCTTT.

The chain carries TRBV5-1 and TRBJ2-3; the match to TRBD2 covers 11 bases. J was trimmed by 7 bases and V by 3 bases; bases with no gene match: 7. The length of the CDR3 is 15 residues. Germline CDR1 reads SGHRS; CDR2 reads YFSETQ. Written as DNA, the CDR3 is TGCGCCAGCAGCTCCCCGACTAGCGGGAAACATACGCAGTATTTT. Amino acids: CASSSPTSGKHTQYF.

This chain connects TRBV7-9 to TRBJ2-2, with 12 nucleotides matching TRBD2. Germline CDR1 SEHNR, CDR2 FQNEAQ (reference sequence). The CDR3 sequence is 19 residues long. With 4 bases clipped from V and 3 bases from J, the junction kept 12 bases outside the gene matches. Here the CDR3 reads CASSSISGLAGGDTGELFF. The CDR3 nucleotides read TGTGCCAGCAGCTCAATTTCGGGCCTAGCGGGAGGGGACACCGGGGAGCTGTTTTTT.

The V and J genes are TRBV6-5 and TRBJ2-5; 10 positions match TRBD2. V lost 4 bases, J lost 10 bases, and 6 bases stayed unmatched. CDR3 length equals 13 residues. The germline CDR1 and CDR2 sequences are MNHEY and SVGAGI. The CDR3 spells CASSLLAGEDQYF. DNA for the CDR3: TGTGCCAGCAGTTTGCTAGCGGGAGAGGACCAGTACTTC.

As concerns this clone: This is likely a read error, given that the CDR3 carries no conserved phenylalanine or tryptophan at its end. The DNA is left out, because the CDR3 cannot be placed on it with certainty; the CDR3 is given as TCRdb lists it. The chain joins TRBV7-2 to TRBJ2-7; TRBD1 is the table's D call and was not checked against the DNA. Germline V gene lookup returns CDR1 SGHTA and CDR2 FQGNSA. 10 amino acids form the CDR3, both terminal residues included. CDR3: CASSSGNLGR.

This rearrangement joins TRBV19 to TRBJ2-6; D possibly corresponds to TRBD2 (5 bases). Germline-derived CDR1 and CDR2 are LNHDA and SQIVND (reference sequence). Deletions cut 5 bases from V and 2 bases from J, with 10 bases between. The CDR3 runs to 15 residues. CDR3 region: CASSPREAGANVLTF. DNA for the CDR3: TGTGCCAGTAGTCCCCGGGAAGCTGGGGCCAACGTCCTGACTTTC.

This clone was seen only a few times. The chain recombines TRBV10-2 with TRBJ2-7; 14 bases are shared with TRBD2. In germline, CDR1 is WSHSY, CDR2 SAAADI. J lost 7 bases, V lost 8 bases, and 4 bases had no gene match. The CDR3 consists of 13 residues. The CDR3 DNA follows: TGCGCCAGCGGGGGACTAGCGGGAGTTGAGCAGTACTTC. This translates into CASGGLAGVEQYF.

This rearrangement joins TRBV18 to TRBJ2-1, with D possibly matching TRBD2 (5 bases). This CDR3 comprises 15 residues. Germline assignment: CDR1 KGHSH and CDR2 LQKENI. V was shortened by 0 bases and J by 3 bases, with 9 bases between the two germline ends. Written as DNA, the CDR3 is TGTGCCAGCTCACCACCAAATGGACTCTACAATGAGCAGTTCTTC. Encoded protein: CASSPPNGLYNEQFF. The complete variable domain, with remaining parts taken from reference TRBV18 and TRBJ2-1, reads NAGVMQNPRHLVRRRGQEARLRCSPMKGHSHVYWYRQLPEEGLKFMVYLQKENIIDESGMPKERFSAEFPKEGPSILRIQQVVRGDSAAYFCASSPPNGLYNEQFFGPGTRLTVL.

The CDR3 loop is CAWSFGFDNYGYTF. The CDR3 bases are TGTGCCTGGAGTTTTGGCTTCGATAACTATGGCTACACCTTC. The gene calls are TRBV30 and TRBJ1-2; D gene uncertain. Trimming left V 2 bases short and J 1 base short, with 11 bases between. The CDR3 loop spans 14 amino acids. Germline V gene lookup returns CDR1 GTSNPN and CDR2 SVGIG (reference sequence).